This T cell receptor (beta chain) derives from a study of control samples from healthy donors and cancer patients. The CDR3 runs 12 residues. Trimming took 9 bases from V and 3 from J, leaving 11 bases between them. Germline V CDR1 and CDR2: LNHDA, SQIVND (reference sequence). Assay: immunoSEQ multiplex PCR; the TCRdb copy retains only in-frame clones and omits some. The data contain about 160,000 clones, about 93% of them seen just once; the ten biggest clones take up less than 0.75%. This chain links TRBV19 with TRBJ1-1; no clear D gene. The receptor was derived from a woman under 40 in good health. Source material: blood. As DNA, the CDR3 is TGTGCCAGCATAGACTGGGACACTGAAGCTTTCTTT. Translation gives CASIDWDTEAFF.